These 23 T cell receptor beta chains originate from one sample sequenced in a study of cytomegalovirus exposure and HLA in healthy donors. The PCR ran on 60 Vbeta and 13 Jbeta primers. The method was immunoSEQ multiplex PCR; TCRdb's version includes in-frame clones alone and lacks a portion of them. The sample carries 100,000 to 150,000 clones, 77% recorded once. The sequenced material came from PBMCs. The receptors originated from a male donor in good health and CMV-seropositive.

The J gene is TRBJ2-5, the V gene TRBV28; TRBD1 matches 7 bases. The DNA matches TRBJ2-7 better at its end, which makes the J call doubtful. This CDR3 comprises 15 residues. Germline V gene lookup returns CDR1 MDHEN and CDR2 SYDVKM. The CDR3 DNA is TGTGCCAGCAGTTTGAATTGGGACAGCTCCTACGAGCAGTACTTC. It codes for CASSLNWDSSYEQYF.

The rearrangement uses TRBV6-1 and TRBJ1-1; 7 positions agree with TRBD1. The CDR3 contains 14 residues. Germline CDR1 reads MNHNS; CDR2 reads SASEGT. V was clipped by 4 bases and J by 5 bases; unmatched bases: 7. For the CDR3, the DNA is TGTGCCAGCAGTGTTGGCAGGGGGGAGACTGAAGCTTTCTTT. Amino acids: CASSVGRGETEAFF.

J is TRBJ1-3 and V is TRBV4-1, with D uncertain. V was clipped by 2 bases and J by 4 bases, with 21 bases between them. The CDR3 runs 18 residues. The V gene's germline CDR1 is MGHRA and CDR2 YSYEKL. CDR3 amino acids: CASSQPTRRKIDGNTIYF. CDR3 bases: TGCGCCAGCAGCCAACCCACCAGGCGAAAAATCGACGGAAACACCATATATTTT.

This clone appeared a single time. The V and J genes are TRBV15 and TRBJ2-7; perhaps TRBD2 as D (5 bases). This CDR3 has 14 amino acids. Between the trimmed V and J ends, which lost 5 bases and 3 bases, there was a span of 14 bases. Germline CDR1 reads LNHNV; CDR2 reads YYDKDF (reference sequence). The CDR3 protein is CATSPRRTLYEQYF. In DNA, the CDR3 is TGTGCCACCAGCCCGCGGAGGACCCTCTACGAGCAGTACTTC.

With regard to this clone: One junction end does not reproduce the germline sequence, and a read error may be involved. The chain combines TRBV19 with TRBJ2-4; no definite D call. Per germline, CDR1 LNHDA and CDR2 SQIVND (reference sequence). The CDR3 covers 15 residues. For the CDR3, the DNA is TGTGCCAGTAGTAGGGTGGAAGGTGCCAAAAACAGTCAGTACTTC. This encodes CASSRVEGAKNSQYF. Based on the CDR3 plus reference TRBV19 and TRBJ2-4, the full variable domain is DGGITQSPKYLFRKEGQNVTLSCEQNLNHDAMYWYRQDPGQGLRLIYYSQIVNDFQKGDIAEGYSVSREKKESFPLTVTSAQKNPTAFYLCASSRVEGAKNSQYFGAGTRLSVL.

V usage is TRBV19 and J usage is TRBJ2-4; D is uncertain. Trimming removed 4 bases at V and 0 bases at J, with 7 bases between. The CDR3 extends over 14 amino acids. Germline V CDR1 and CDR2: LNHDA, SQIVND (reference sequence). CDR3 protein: CASSSGLAKNIQYF. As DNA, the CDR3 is TGTGCCAGTAGTAGCGGCCTAGCCAAAAACATTCAGTACTTC. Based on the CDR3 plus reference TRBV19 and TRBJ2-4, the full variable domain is DGGITQSPKYLFRKEGQNVTLSCEQNLNHDAMYWYRQDPGQGLRLIYYSQIVNDFQKGDIAEGYSVSREKKESFPLTVTSAQKNPTAFYLCASSSGLAKNIQYFGAGTRLSVL.

The CDR3 DNA follows: TGTGCCAGCAGCCCGCGGGGACTAGCGAACACCGGGGAGCTGTTTTTT. Translated: CASSPRGLANTGELFF. The V and J genes are TRBV5-4 and TRBJ2-2; 8 nucleotides agree with TRBD2. There are 16 residues in the CDR3. With 4 bases clipped from V and 0 bases from J, the junction kept 5 bases outside the gene matches. Germline loops: CDR1 SGHNT, CDR2 YYREEE (reference sequence). Full variable domain (outside the CDR3, taken from reference TRBV5-4 and TRBJ2-2): ETGVTQSPTHLIKTRGQQVTLRCSSQSGHNTVSWYQQALGQGPQFIFQYYREEENGRGNFPPRFSGLQFPNYSSELNVNALELDDSALYLCASSPRGLANTGELFFGEGSRLTVL.

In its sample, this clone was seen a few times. The CDR3 spells CASSTRDRGHDTF. The CDR3 coding sequence is TGTGCCAGCAGCACCCGGGACAGGGGGCACGACACCTTC. The gene calls are TRBV9 and TRBJ1-2, with 12 bases aligning to TRBD1. J lost 12 bases, V lost 4 bases, and 7 bases had no gene match. CDR3 length: 13 residues. The germline gives CDR1 SGDLS, CDR2 YYNGEE.

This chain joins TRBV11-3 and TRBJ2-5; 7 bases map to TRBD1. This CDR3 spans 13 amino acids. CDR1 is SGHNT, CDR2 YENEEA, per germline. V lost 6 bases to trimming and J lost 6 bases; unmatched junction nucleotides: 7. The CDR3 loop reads CASSEGAGKTQYF. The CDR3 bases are TGTGCCAGCAGTGAGGGGGCTGGGAAGACCCAGTACTTC.

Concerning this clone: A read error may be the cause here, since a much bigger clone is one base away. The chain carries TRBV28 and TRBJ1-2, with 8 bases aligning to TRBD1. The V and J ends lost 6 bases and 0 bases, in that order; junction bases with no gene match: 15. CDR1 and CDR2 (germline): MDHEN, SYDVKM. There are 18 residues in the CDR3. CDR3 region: CASSSPGDRLQANYGYTF. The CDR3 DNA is TGTGCCAGCAGCTCCCCCGGGGACAGGCTTCAAGCTAACTATGGCTACACCTTC.

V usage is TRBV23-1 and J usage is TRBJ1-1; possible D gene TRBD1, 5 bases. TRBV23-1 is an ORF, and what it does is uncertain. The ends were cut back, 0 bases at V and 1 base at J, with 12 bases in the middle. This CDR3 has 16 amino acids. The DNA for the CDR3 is TGCGCCAGCAGTCAATCGACATGGGGGGGGAACACTGAAGCTTTCTTT. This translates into CASSQSTWGGNTEAFF.

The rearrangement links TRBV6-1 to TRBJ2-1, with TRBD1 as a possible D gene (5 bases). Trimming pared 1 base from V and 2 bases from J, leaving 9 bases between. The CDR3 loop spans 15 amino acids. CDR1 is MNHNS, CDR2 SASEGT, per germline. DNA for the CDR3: TGTGCCAGCAGTGAAGAGGGGTCCACCTACAATGAGCAGTTCTTC. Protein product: CASSEEGSTYNEQFF.

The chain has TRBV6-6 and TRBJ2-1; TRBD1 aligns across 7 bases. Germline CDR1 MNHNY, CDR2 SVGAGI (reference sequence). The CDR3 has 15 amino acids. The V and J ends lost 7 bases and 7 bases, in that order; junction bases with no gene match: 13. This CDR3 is CASNPDRDGVNEQFF. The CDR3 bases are TGTGCCAGCAACCCAGACAGGGATGGGGTAAATGAGCAGTTCTTC.

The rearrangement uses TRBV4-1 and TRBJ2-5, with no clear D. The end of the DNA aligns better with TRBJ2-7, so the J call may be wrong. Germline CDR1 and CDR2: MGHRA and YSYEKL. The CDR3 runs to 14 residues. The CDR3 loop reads CASSQVAGSYEQYF. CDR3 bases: TGCGCCAGCAGCCAAGTGGCAGGCTCCTACGAGCAGTACTTC.

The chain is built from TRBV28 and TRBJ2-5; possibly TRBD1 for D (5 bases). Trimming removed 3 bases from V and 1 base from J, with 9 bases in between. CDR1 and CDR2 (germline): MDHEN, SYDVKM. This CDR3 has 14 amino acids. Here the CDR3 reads CASSFSQGQETQYF. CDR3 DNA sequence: TGTGCCAGCAGTTTTTCCCAGGGCCAAGAGACCCAGTACTTC.

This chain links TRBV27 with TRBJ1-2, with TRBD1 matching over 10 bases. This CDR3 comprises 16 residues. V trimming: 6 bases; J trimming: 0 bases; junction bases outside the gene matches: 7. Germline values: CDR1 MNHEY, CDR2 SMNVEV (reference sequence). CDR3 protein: CASSRGQGPSNYGYTF. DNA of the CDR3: TGTGCCAGCAGCAGGGGACAGGGGCCTTCTAACTATGGCTACACCTTC.

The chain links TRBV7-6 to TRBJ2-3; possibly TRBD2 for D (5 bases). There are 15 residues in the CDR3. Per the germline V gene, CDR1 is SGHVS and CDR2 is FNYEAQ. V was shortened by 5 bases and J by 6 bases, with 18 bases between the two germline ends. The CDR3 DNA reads TGTGCCAGCAGCCTAAGAGCCATGGAGGTGGATACGCAGTATTTT. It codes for CASSLRAMEVDTQYF.

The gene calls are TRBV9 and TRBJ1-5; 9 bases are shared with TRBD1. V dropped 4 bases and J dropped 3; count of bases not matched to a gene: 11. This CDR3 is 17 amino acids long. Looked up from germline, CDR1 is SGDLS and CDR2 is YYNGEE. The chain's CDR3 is CASSPVGGTGNNQPQHF. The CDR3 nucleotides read TGTGCCAGCAGCCCAGTAGGGGGGACAGGGAACAATCAGCCCCAGCATTTT.

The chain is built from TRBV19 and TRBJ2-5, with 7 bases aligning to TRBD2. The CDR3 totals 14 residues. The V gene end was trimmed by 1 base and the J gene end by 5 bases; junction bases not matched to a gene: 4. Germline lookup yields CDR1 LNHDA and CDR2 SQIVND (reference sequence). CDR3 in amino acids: CASSIGEGMETQYF. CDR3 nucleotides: TGTGCCAGTAGTATAGGGGAGGGCATGGAGACCCAGTACTTC.

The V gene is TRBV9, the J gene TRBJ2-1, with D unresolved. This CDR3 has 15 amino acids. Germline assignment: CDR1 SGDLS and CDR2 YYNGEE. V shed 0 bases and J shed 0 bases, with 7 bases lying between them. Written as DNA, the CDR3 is TGTGCCAGCAGCGTAGCTATCCGCTCCTACAATGAGCAGTTCTTC. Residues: CASSVAIRSYNEQFF.

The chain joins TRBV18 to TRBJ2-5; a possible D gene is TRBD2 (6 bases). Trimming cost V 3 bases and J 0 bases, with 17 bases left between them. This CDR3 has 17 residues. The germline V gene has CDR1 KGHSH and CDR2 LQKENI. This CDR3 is CASSPNRASAYQETQYF. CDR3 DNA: TGTGCCAGCTCACCTAATCGAGCTAGCGCCTACCAAGAGACCCAGTACTTC.

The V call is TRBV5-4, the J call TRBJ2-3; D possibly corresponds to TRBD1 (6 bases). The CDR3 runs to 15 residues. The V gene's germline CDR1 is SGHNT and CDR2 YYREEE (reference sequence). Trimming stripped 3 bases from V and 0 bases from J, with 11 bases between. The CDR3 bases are TGTGCCAGCAGCTCGGCAGGGGCGAGCACAGATACGCAGTATTTT. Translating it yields CASSSAGASTDTQYF.

CDR3 sequence reads: CASSSPYWTGADSNQPQHF. As DNA, the CDR3 is TGTGCCAGCAGTTCCCCGTACTGGACAGGGGCCGATAGCAATCAGCCCCAGCATTTT. The genes are TRBV28 and TRBJ1-5; the match to TRBD1 covers 9 bases. V shed 4 bases, J shed 0 bases, and the junction held 13 bases outside the gene matches. The length of the CDR3 is 19 residues. The germline gives CDR1 MDHEN, CDR2 SYDVKM. Full variable domain (outside the CDR3, taken from reference TRBV28 and TRBJ1-5): DVKVTQSSRYLVKRTGEKVFLECVQDMDHENMFWYRQDPGLGLRLIYFSYDVKMKEKGDIPEGYSVSREKKERFSLILESASTNQTSMYLCASSSPYWTGADSNQPQHFGDGTRLSIL.